The T cell receptor (beta chain) described here comes from a study of T cell clones after liver transplantation. In the study overall: In this trial, immunosuppression withdrawal was attempted within 2 years of liver transplant. Graft-donor-reactive sequences were compared with third-party-reactive TCRbeta sequences from pre-transplant mixed lymphocyte reactions. Blood was drawn pre-transplant, before withdrawal, and after full or failed withdrawal.

This CDR3 spans 14 amino acids. Germline V gene lookup returns CDR1 LNHDA and CDR2 SQIVND (reference sequence). Clones were read by immunoSEQ multiplex PCR, and TCRdb kept only the in-frame ones, dropping some. This sample has tens of thousands of clones, with around 70% found just once. On this clone: The junction and the germline gene differ at one end; a read error may be behind it. The sample holds other DNA sequences that translate to the same CDR3.

The source was CD4+ T cells from blood, collected at the 22-month timepoint. The chain has TRBV19 and TRBJ1-5; no clear D. The TCR originated in a human patient who received a liver transplant. Some T cells could come from the graft donor. The CDR3 DNA is TGCGCCAGTAACCGGGGAGAGGGCAATCAGCCCCAGCATTTT. It yields the protein CASNRGEGNQPQHF.